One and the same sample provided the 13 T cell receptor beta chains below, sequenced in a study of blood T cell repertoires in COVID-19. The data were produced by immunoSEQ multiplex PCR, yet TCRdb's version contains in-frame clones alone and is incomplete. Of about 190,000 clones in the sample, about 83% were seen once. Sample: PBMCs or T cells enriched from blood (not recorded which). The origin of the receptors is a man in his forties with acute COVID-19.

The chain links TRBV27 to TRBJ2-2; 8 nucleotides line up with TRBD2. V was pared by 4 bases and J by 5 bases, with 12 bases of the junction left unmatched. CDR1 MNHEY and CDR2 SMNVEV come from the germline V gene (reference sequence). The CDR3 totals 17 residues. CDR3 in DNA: TGTGCCAGCAGTTCGGGACTAGTGCCTAGAGGGACCGGGGAGCTGTTTTTT. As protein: CASSSGLVPRGTGELFF.

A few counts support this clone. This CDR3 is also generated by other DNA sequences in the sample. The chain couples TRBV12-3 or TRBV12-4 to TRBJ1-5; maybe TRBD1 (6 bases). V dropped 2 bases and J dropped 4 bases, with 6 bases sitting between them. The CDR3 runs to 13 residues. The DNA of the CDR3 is TGTGCCAGCAGTTTAAGGGGGAATCAGCCCCAGCATTTT. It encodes CASSLRGNQPQHF.

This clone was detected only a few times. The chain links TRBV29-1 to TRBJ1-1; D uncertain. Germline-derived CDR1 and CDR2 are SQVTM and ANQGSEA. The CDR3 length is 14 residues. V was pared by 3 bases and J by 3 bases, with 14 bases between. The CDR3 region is CSVDSGFGYTEAFF. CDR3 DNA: TGCAGCGTTGACTCAGGTTTCGGTTACACTGAAGCTTTCTTT.

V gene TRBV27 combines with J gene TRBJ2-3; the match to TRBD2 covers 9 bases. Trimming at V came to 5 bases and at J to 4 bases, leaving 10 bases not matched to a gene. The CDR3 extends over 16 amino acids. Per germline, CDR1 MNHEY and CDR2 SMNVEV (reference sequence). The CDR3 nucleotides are TGTGCCAGCAGTCTGTCGCCAGCGGGAGGACCAGATACGCAGTATTTT. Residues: CASSLSPAGGPDTQYF.

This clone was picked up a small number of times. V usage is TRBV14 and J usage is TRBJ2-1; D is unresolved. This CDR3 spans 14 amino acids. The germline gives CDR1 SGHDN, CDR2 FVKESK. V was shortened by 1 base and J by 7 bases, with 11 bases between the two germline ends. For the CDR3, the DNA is TGTGCCAGCAGCCAAGGTGGTGTTGAGAATGAGCAGTTCTTC. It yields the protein CASSQGGVENEQFF.

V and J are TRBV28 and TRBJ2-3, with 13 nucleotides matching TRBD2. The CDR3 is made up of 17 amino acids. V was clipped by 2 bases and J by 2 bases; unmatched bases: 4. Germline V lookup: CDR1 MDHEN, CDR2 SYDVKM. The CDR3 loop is CASSLGGLAGSTDTQYF. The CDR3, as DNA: TGTGCCAGCAGTTTAGGGGGACTAGCGGGATCCACAGATACGCAGTATTTT.

The chain's CDR3 is CASSPPHDTEAFF. The CDR3 DNA follows: TGTGCCAGCTCACCCCCCCATGACACTGAAGCTTTCTTT. V and J are TRBV18 and TRBJ1-1, with D unresolved. This CDR3 has 13 residues. Germline loops: CDR1 KGHSH, CDR2 LQKENI. V was trimmed by 3 bases and J by 3 bases, leaving 8 bases between them.

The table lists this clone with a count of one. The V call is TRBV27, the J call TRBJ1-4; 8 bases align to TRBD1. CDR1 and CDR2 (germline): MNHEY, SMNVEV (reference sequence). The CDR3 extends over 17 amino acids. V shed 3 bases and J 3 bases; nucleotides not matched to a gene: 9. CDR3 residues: CASSFRGQAFSNEKLFF. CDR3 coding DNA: TGTGCCAGCAGTTTCCGGGGACAGGCGTTTTCTAATGAAAAACTGTTTTTT.

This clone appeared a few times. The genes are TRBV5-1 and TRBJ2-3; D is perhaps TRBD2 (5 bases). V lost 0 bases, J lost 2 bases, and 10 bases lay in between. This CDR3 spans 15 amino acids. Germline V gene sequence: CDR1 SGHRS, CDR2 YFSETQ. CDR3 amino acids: CASSLGGRFTDTQYF. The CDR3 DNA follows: TGCGCCAGCAGCTTGGGCGGGCGGTTCACAGATACGCAGTATTTT.

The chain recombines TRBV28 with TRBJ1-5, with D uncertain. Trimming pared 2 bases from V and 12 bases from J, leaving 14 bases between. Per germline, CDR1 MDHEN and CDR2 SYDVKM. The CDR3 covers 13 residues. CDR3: CASSLPPDGLQHF. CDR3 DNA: TGTGCCAGCAGTTTACCTCCCGATGGGCTCCAGCATTTT. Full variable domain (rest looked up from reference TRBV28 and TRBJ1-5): DVKVTQSSRYLVKRTGEKVFLECVQDMDHENMFWYRQDPGLGLRLIYFSYDVKMKEKGDIPEGYSVSREKKERFSLILESASTNQTSMYLCASSLPPDGLQHFGDGTRLSIL.

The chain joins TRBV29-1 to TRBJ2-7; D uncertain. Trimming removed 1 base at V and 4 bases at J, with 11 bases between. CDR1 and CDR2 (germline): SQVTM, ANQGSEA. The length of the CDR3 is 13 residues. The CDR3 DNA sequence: TGCAGCGTTGAAGTTCAAACAGATTACGAGCAGTACTTC. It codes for CSVEVQTDYEQYF.

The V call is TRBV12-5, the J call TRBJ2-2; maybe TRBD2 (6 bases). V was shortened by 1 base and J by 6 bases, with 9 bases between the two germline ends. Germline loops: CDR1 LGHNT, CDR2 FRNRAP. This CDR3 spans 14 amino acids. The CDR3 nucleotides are TGTGCTAGTGGTTTGGGAACTAGCTCCGGGGAGCTGTTTTTT. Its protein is CASGLGTSSGELFF.

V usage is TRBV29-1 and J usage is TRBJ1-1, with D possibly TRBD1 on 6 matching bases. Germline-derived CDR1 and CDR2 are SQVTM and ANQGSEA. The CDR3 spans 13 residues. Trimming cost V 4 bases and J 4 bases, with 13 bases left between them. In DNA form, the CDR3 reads TGCAGCGTTGGACAGGCTATGGGCACTGAAGCTTTCTTT. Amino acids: CSVGQAMGTEAFF.